Presented here are 27 T cell receptor beta chains from one specimen sequenced in a study of cytomegalovirus exposure and HLA in healthy donors. Researchers ran the PCR with 60 Vbeta and 13 Jbeta primers. Sequencing was performed with immunoSEQ multiplex PCR; in TCRdb, only in-frame clones are kept and a portion is missing. The repertoire consists of about 190,000 clones, with almost 75% occurring once and the leading ten covering 2.5% to 3.5%. Sequencing was done on a sample of PBMCs. Source of these receptors: a woman in her 30s in good health and CMV-seropositive.

The table lists this clone with a few counts. This chain links TRBV5-1 with TRBJ2-1, with D possibly matching TRBD1 (7 bases). From germline, CDR1 is SGHRS and CDR2 YFSETQ. The V end lost 5 bases, the J end lost 2 bases, and 14 bases lay between the germline ends. CDR3 size: 15 residues. The CDR3 loop reads CASSAQGGPYNEQFF. The CDR3 bases are TGCGCCAGCAGTGCCCAGGGGGGCCCCTACAATGAGCAGTTCTTC.

V and J are TRBV6-5 and TRBJ1-4; 8 nucleotides line up with TRBD1. Trimming removed 6 bases from V and 5 bases from J; junction bases left unmatched: 5. CDR3 length equals 14 residues. Germline CDR1 MNHEY, CDR2 SVGAGI. The CDR3 here is CASRRDRSNEKLFF. The CDR3 DNA reads TGTGCCAGCAGACGGGACAGGAGCAATGAAAAACTGTTTTTT.

The genes are TRBV18 and TRBJ1-5; D remains unclear. Germline V gene lookup returns CDR1 KGHSH and CDR2 LQKENI. The CDR3 has 15 amino acids. Trimming stripped 0 bases from V and 1 base from J, with 7 bases between. As DNA, the CDR3 is TGTGCCAGCTCACCACCCTCAGTCAGCAATCAGCCCCAGCATTTT. Amino acid sequence: CASSPPSVSNQPQHF.

This chain joins TRBV5-6 and TRBJ2-3, with D maybe TRBD2 (6 bases). CDR1 and CDR2 from the germline V gene are SGHDT and YYEEEE. The CDR3 has 16 residues. V lost 4 bases to trimming and J lost 4 bases, with 19 bases between them. As DNA, the CDR3 is TGTGCCAGCAGCATACTGGGGGGAGGAGGGCCAGATACGCAGTATTTT. Its translation is CASSILGGGGPDTQYF.

The chain employs TRBV6-5 and TRBJ2-7; D may be TRBD2 (6 bases). Germline lookup yields CDR1 MNHEY and CDR2 SVGAGI. The CDR3 extends over 14 amino acids. Trimming shortened V by 4 bases and J by 6 bases, and 16 bases separated the two germline ends. The CDR3 sequence: CASSWFPGVGEQYF. The CDR3 DNA reads TGTGCCAGCAGTTGGTTCCCGGGAGTAGGCGAGCAGTACTTC.

The chain carries TRBV7-9 and TRBJ2-7; TRBD2 aligns across 14 bases. V shed 3 bases, J shed 5 bases, and the junction held 12 bases outside the gene matches. This CDR3 comprises 18 residues. Germline values: CDR1 SEHNR, CDR2 FQNEAQ (reference sequence). DNA for the CDR3: TGTGCCAGCAGCTTTCACCCGGGGACTAGCGGGAGATATAACGAGCAGTACTTC. Translating it yields CASSFHPGTSGRYNEQYF.

The chain combines TRBV2 with TRBJ2-1; TRBD2 matches 8 bases. The CDR3 is 15 residues long. Trimming took 6 bases from V and 6 from J; bases not matched to a gene: 10. From germline, CDR1 is SNHLY and CDR2 FYNNEI. As DNA, the CDR3 is TGTGCCAGCAGGGGGGTTAGCGGGGAGGCCAATGAGCAGTTCTTC. Translated: CASRGVSGEANEQFF.

The V gene is TRBV6-5, the J gene TRBJ1-1; D is perhaps TRBD1 (5 bases). V was pared by 7 bases and J by 8 bases, with 17 bases between. The CDR3 runs 13 residues. Looked up from germline, CDR1 is MNHEY and CDR2 is SVGAGI. The CDR3 DNA sequence: TGTGCCAGCAAAACTGACAGTCCTCACGAAGCTTTCTTT. Translating it yields CASKTDSPHEAFF.

This chain joins TRBV7-9 and TRBJ2-7; tentatively, D is TRBD2 (6 bases). The CDR3 has 14 amino acids. CDR1 is SEHNR and CDR2 is FQNEAQ in the germline V gene (reference sequence). V was trimmed by 7 bases and J by 7 bases, leaving 20 bases between them. The CDR3 DNA sequence: TGTGCCAGCACCAACGAGTACGGGAGAGTTGAGCAGTACTTC. Its translation is CASTNEYGRVEQYF. The complete variable domain, with remaining parts taken from reference TRBV7-9 and TRBJ2-7, reads DTGVSQNPRHKITKRGQNVTFRCDPISEHNRLYWYRQTLGQGPEFLTYFQNEAQLEKSRLLSDRFSAERPKGSFSTLEIQRTEQGDSAMYLCASTNEYGRVEQYFGPGTRLTVT.

The V gene is TRBV29-1, the J gene TRBJ2-1, with TRBD2 identical over 11 bases. This CDR3 is 14 amino acids long. After removal of 5 bases from V and 7 bases from J, the junction contained 7 bases not matched to a gene. Germline assignment: CDR1 SQVTM and CDR2 ANQGSEA. The CDR3 DNA follows: TGCAGCGTTAAACTAGCGGGAGTGGGAAATGAGCAGTTCTTC. Amino acid sequence: CSVKLAGVGNEQFF.

This chain uses TRBV28 with TRBJ2-1; D is perhaps TRBD2 (5 bases). This CDR3 comprises 14 residues. Germline V gives CDR1 MDHEN, CDR2 SYDVKM. Trimming shortened V by 8 bases and J by 5 bases, and 16 bases separated the two germline ends. The CDR3 bases are TGTGCCAGCGGTCGAGGGAGTAAACACAATGAGCAGTTCTTC. Amino acid sequence: CASGRGSKHNEQFF. The whole variable domain, filled in from reference TRBV28 and TRBJ2-1, reads DVKVTQSSRYLVKRTGEKVFLECVQDMDHENMFWYRQDPGLGLRLIYFSYDVKMKEKGDIPEGYSVSREKKERFSLILESASTNQTSMYLCASGRGSKHNEQFFGPGTRLTVL.

The CDR3 spells CASSYLDGGNTEAFF. The CDR3 DNA sequence: TGTGCCAGCAGTTATCTGGACGGGGGGAACACTGAAGCTTTCTTT. V usage is TRBV6-8 and J usage is TRBJ1-1; maybe TRBD1 (5 bases). CDR1 and CDR2 (germline): MNHGY, SAAAGT. V was pared by 3 bases and J by 1 base, with 12 bases between. The CDR3 loop spans 15 amino acids.

This clone was seen a handful of times. The chain employs TRBV15 and TRBJ1-5; tentative D call: TRBD1 (5 bases). From germline, CDR1 is LNHNV and CDR2 YYDKDF (reference sequence). The length of the CDR3 is 16 residues. Trimming stripped 6 bases from V and 0 bases from J, with 15 bases between. The CDR3 sequence is CATRRGTEASNQPQHF. CDR3 bases: TGTGCCACCAGGCGGGGCACGGAGGCTAGCAATCAGCCCCAGCATTTT.

The V gene is TRBV2, the J gene TRBJ2-1; a possible D gene is TRBD2 (6 bases). Germline V lookup: CDR1 SNHLY, CDR2 FYNNEI. The V end lost 6 bases, the J end lost 2 bases, and 8 bases lay between the germline ends. The CDR3 spans 13 residues. The CDR3 loop reads CASREGAYNEQFF. For the CDR3, the DNA is TGTGCCAGCAGGGAGGGTGCCTACAATGAGCAGTTCTTC.

CDR3 sequence (DNA): TGCAGCGTTGGTTCCAGGACCTACGAGCAGTACTTC. It translates to CSVGSRTYEQYF. The chain couples TRBV29-1 to TRBJ2-7; D unresolved. The CDR3 spans 12 residues. Germline CDR1 reads SQVTM; CDR2 reads ANQGSEA. The V gene lost 4 bases and the J gene lost 2 bases, with 9 bases spanning the gap.

The V call is TRBV28, the J call TRBJ2-7, with D possibly matching TRBD2 (5 bases). V was shortened by 1 base and J by 6 bases, with 7 bases between the two germline ends. The CDR3 is 12 amino acids. Germline V CDR1 and CDR2: MDHEN, SYDVKM. CDR3 amino acids: CASSLLLVEQYF. CDR3 bases: TGTGCCAGCAGTTTATTACTAGTCGAGCAGTACTTC. Based on the CDR3 plus reference TRBV28 and TRBJ2-7, the full variable domain is DVKVTQSSRYLVKRTGEKVFLECVQDMDHENMFWYRQDPGLGLRLIYFSYDVKMKEKGDIPEGYSVSREKKERFSLILESASTNQTSMYLCASSLLLVEQYFGPGTRLTVT.

The chain uses TRBV14 and TRBJ2-1; 7 nucleotides match TRBD1. Germline V gene data show CDR1 as SGHDN and CDR2 as FVKESK. The CDR3 is 14 amino acids. After removal of 4 bases from V and 4 bases from J, the junction contained 4 bases not matched to a gene. The CDR3 loop is CASSLTGVYNEQFF. The CDR3 nucleotides read TGTGCCAGCAGCCTCACAGGGGTATACAATGAGCAGTTCTTC.

This chain uses TRBV18 with TRBJ2-3; tentative D call: TRBD2 (6 bases). Germline assignment: CDR1 KGHSH and CDR2 LQKENI. The CDR3 covers 17 residues. V shed 0 bases and J shed 2 bases, with 15 bases lying between them. CDR3 nucleotide sequence: TGTGCCAGCTCACCACCAACTGGGGGGATCGCCACAGATACGCAGTATTTT. Translating gives CASSPPTGGIATDTQYF.

The genes are TRBV6-6 and TRBJ2-1; a possible D gene is TRBD1 (6 bases). Germline-derived CDR1 and CDR2 are MNHNY and SVGAGI (reference sequence). The CDR3 has 13 residues. The V end lost 7 bases, the J end lost 9 bases, and 16 bases lay between the germline ends. In nucleotides, the CDR3 is TGTGCCAGCAACTCTCCCCCAGGGGTTGAGCAGTTCTTC. It translates to CASNSPPGVEQFF.

The rearrangement links TRBV18 to TRBJ2-7, with 14 bases matching TRBD2. Germline V gene data show CDR1 as KGHSH and CDR2 as LQKENI. CDR3 length equals 17 residues. Trimming at V came to 3 bases and at J to 4 bases, leaving 8 bases not matched to a gene. In DNA, the CDR3 is TGTGCCAGCTCACCCCAGGGACTAGCGGGAGCAAGGTACGAGCAGTACTTC. Encoded protein: CASSPQGLAGARYEQYF.

The genes are TRBV5-1 and TRBJ2-1; D remains unclear. CDR1 is SGHRS, CDR2 YFSETQ, per germline. Trimming removed 0 bases from V and 9 bases from J, with 16 bases in between. This CDR3 has 15 residues. CDR3 loop: CASSLGSASRVEQFF. CDR3 nucleotide sequence: TGCGCCAGCAGCTTGGGTTCGGCTAGTCGGGTTGAGCAGTTCTTC.

The chain couples TRBV19 to TRBJ1-2, with 8 nucleotides matching TRBD1. The CDR3 runs to 12 residues. Germline V gene data show CDR1 as LNHDA and CDR2 as SQIVND (reference sequence). The V and J ends lost 6 bases and 7 bases, in that order; junction bases with no gene match: 4. CDR3 nucleotide sequence: TGTGCCAGTAGCGACAGGGGTCTTGGCTACACCTTC. This gives the protein CASSDRGLGYTF. The whole variable domain, remainder taken from reference TRBV19 and TRBJ1-2, is DGGITQSPKYLFRKEGQNVTLSCEQNLNHDAMYWYRQDPGQGLRLIYYSQIVNDFQKGDIAEGYSVSREKKESFPLTVTSAQKNPTAFYLCASSDRGLGYTFGSGTRLTVV.

The CDR3 nucleotides read TGCGCCAGCAGCCCTGCGGGGGGGGGAGACCGTAAGAAAAGCAATCAGCCCCAGCATTTT. As protein: CASSPAGGGDRKKSNQPQHF. The chain combines TRBV5-1 with TRBJ1-5; maybe TRBD1 (5 bases). The CDR3 runs 20 residues. Trimming took off 4 bases at V and 1 base at J, with 27 bases between the two ends. CDR1 is SGHRS, CDR2 YFSETQ, per germline. Full variable domain (missing parts from reference TRBV5-1 and TRBJ1-5): KAGVTQTPRYLIKTRGQQVTLSCSPISGHRSVSWYQQTPGQGLQFLFEYFSETQRNKGNFPGRFSGRQFSNSRSEMNVSTLELGDSALYLCASSPAGGGDRKKSNQPQHFGDGTRLSIL.

The V gene is TRBV7-9, the J gene TRBJ1-1; D remains ambiguous. The germline gives CDR1 SEHNR, CDR2 FQNEAQ (reference sequence). CDR3 length equals 14 residues. The V gene lost 1 base and the J gene lost 2 bases, with 8 bases spanning the gap. This CDR3 reads CASSLVSVNTEAFF. CDR3 nucleotide sequence: TGTGCCAGCAGCTTAGTTTCCGTCAACACTGAAGCTTTCTTT.

This clone has just a few counts. The V and J genes are TRBV10-3 and TRBJ1-4; weak D call: TRBD1 (6 bases). CDR1 and CDR2 from the germline V gene are ENHRY and SYGVKD. This CDR3 comprises 13 residues. V was pared by 11 bases and J by 2 bases, with 12 bases between. This chain's CDR3 is CAARGQTNEKLFF. The CDR3 coding sequence is TGTGCCGCCCGCGGACAGACTAATGAAAAACTGTTTTTT.

The chain combines TRBV6-6 with TRBJ2-3; 7 bases agree with TRBD2. There are 15 residues in the CDR3. The junction had 10 bases not matched to a gene; V was cut back by 4 bases and J by 6 bases. CDR1 is MNHNY, CDR2 SVGAGI, per germline (reference sequence). Here the CDR3 DNA reads TGTGCCAGCAGTTCAAGCGGGGAGCCCTCGGATACGCAGTATTTT. Protein product: CASSSSGEPSDTQYF.

In the case of this clone: Other DNA variants within this sample encode the same CDR3. V and J are TRBV7-9 and TRBJ1-1, with a weak D call TRBD1 (6 bases). Germline CDR1 and CDR2: SEHNR and FQNEAQ (reference sequence). V gave up 1 base and J gave up 4 bases, with 7 bases separating them. The CDR3 has 13 amino acids. CDR3 sequence reads: CASSLGGGTEAFF. CDR3 coding DNA: TGTGCCAGCAGCTTAGGAGGGGGCACTGAAGCTTTCTTT.